The clone carrying this T cell receptor (beta chain) was picked up one time. Its antigen is not identified. The sample originates from a study of a mutant IDH1 vaccine in newly diagnosed glioma. Whole-study context: The patients were given eight vaccinations, one each in weeks 1, 3, 5, 7, 11, 15, 19 and 23. The study started vaccination 4-6 weeks after radiotherapy alone, or with temozolomide cycles.

Study-wide findings and caveats: Immune responses induced by vaccination arose in approximately 93% of the patients.

Produced via immunoSEQ multiplex PCR; TCRdb's table is partial and in-frame only. The data contain around 56,000 clones, approximately 81% of them singletons. Sample time point: week 5, during vaccination. In every dose of vaccine, 300 ug of mutant IDH1 20-mer peptide was given alongside topical imiquimod. This TCR derives from a man aged 25-45 years with glioma. The source material was PBMCs, sampled from a glioma patient whose treatment included an IDH1 peptide vaccine.

Here the CDR3 reads CASRNRDRGGTGELFF. In DNA, the CDR3 is TGTGCCAGCCGCAACCGGGACAGGGGCGGCACCGGGGAGCTGTTTTTT. The rearrangement links TRBV7-9 to TRBJ2-2, with 10 bases fitting TRBD1. V lost 8 bases to trimming and J lost 4 bases; unmatched junction nucleotides: 10. The CDR3 spans 16 residues. Germline V gives CDR1 SEHNR, CDR2 FQNEAQ (reference sequence). Supplemented by reference TRBV7-9 and TRBJ2-2, the full variable domain reads DTGVSQNPRHKITKRGQNVTFRCDPISEHNRLYWYRQTLGQGPEFLTYFQNEAQLEKSRLLSDRFSAERPKGSFSTLEIQRTEQGDSAMYLCASRNRDRGGTGELFFGEGSRLTVL.